This TCR beta chain was recovered during a study of T cells after yellow fever vaccination. Overall study findings and caveats: Bulk-population clonotypes that are abundant could appear as contaminants in FACS-sorted repertoires.

The CDR3 sequence is 13 residues long. CDR1 SSHAT and CDR2 FNYEAQ come from the germline V gene (reference sequence). Generation of TCR cDNA used 5'RACE template switching (which added a universal primer site and UMIs). TCRdb re-derived calls from the 5' RACE reads in MiXCR, one entry per CDR3 protein. The sample lists around 200,000 distinct CDR3 sequences, 8% to 13% occurring once. This clonotype turned up a few times. Its antigen remains unidentified. The germline gene is not matched at one end of the junction; a read error may be the cause. This chain links TRBV7-7 with TRBJ2-1, with D unresolved. Sequenced here: CD8+ T cells sorted from PBMCs, sampled 15 days after the yellow fever booster vaccination. This TCR came from a man between 18 and 35 years old who received the YFV17D yellow fever vaccine. CDR3 amino acids: CASSMDPYNEQFF. The CDR3 DNA reads as TGTGCTAGCAGCATGGACCCTTACAATGAGCAGTTCTTC. Combining the CDR3 with reference TRBV7-7 and TRBJ2-1 gives the whole variable domain GAGVSQSPRYKVTKRGQDVTLRCDPISSHATLYWYQQALGQGPEFLTYFNYEAQPDKSGLPSDRFSAERPEGSISTLTIQRTEQRDSAMYRCASSMDPYNEQFFGPGTRLTVL.